The T cell receptor (beta chain) described here comes from a study of blood T cell repertoires in COVID-19. Losses at the gene ends were 10 bases for V and 3 bases for J; bases not matched to a gene: 9. In germline, CDR1 is MNHNY, CDR2 SVGAGI (reference sequence). The CDR3 is made up of 14 amino acids. Produced via immunoSEQ multiplex PCR; TCRdb's table is partial and in-frame only. The repertoire includes under 45,000 clones, 80% to 90% of them detected once, and over 8% sits in the top ten. The sequence was obtained from a human donor in a cohort sampled during active COVID-19. This chain joins TRBV6-6 and TRBJ2-7; 10 nucleotides match TRBD1. Material for sequencing was peripheral blood. The DNA for the CDR3 is TGTGCCACCCGAGGCGGGACAGGGGACTACGAGCAGTACTTC. Translation gives CATRGGTGDYEQYF.